This TCR beta chain was sequenced in a study of blood T cell repertoires in COVID-19. Overall study context: Samples taken during acute and convalescent COVID-19 were collected in the United States, Italy and Spain. In each case, the material was cDNA or gDNA derived from T cells, B-cell-depleted T cells, or PBMCs.

Per the original data handling: The authors estimated nucleated cell counts from reference gene primer amplification. Clones were read by immunoSEQ multiplex PCR, and TCRdb kept only the in-frame ones, dropping some. The V and J calls and the clone size are those of that table, but D and trimming were determined from the DNA. Of 110,000 to 150,000 clones listed, 84% are singletons. The V end lost 0 bases, the J end lost 8 bases, and 13 bases lay between the germline ends. CDR3 size: 14 residues. CDR1 SGHDN and CDR2 FVKESK come from the germline V gene. In this sample, this clone turned up a few times.

This TCR derives from a man aged 60 to 69 with active or convalescent COVID-19. The source material was peripheral blood. The rearrangement uses TRBV14 and TRBJ1-1; possible D gene TRBD1, 6 bases. In nucleotides, the CDR3 is TGTGCCAGCAGCCAAGATATGAGGGGGACCGAAGCTTTCTTT. Translated: CASSQDMRGTEAFF. Complete variable domain (other parts from reference TRBV14 and TRBJ1-1): EAGVTQFPSHSVIEKGQTVTLRCDPISGHDNLYWYRRVMGKEIKFLLHFVKESKQDESGMPNNRFLAERTGGTYSTLKVQPAELEDSGVYFCASSQDMRGTEAFFGQGTRLTVV.